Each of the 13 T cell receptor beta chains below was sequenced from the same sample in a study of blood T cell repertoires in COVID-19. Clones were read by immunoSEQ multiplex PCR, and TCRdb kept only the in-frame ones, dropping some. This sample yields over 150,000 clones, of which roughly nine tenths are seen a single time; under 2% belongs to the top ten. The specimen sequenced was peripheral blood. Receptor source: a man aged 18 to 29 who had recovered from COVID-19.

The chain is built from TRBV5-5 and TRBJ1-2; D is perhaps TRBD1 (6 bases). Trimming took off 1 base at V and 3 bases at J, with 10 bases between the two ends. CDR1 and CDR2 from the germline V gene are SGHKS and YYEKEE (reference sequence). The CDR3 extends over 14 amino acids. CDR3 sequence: CASSLWAGDYGYTF. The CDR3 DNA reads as TGTGCCAGCAGCTTGTGGGCAGGGGACTATGGCTACACCTTC.

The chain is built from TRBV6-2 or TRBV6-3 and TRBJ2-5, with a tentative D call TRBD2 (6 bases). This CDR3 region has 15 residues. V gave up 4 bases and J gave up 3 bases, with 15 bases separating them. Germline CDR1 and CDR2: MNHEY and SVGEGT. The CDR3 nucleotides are TGTGCCAGCAGTTCCCCCCAGCGCGGGAAAGAGACCCAGTACTTC. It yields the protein CASSSPQRGKETQYF.

The CDR3 DNA reads TGTGCCAGCAGCCCCGGGACAGCAGATACGCAGTATTTT. Encoded protein: CASSPGTADTQYF. This chain connects TRBV7-9 to TRBJ2-3; 7 bases agree with TRBD1. The CDR3 has 13 residues. Per the germline V gene, CDR1 is SEHNR and CDR2 is FQNEAQ (reference sequence). V was pared by 5 bases and J by 4 bases, with 3 bases of the junction left unmatched.

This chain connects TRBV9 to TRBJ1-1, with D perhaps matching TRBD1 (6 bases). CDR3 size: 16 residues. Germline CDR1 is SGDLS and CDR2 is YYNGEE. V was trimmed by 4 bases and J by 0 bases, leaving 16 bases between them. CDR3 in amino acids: CASSTGQLTLNTEAFF. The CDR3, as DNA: TGTGCCAGCAGCACTGGACAGCTTACCTTGAACACTGAAGCTTTCTTT.

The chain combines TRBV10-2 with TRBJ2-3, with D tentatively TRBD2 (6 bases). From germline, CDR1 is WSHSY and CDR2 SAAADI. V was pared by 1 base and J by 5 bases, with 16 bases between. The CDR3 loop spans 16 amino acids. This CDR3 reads CASSEWGGGEGDTQYF. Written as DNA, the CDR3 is TGCGCCAGCAGTGAGTGGGGAGGAGGTGAAGGAGATACGCAGTATTTT.

CDR3 bases: TGTGCCAGCGGTCTCAGCTATGGCTACACCTTC. Its translation is CASGLSYGYTF. The V gene is TRBV28, the J gene TRBJ1-2, with D hard to call. V was clipped by 8 bases and J by 4 bases, with 8 bases between them. The CDR3 extends over 11 amino acids. Germline CDR1 reads MDHEN; CDR2 reads SYDVKM.

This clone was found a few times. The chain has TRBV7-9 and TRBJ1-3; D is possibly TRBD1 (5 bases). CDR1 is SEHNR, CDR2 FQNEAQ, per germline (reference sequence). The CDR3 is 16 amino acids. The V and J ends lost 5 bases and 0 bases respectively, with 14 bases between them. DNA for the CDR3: TGTGCCAGCAGCCTCGACCGGGACTACTCTGGAAACACCATATATTTT. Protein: CASSLDRDYSGNTIYF.

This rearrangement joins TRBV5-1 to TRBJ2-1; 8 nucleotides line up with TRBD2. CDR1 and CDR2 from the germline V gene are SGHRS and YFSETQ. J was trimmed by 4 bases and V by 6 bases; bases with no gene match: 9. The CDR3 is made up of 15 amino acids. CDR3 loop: CASTQSGSKYNEQFF. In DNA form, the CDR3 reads TGCGCCAGCACGCAGAGCGGGAGTAAATACAATGAGCAGTTCTTC.

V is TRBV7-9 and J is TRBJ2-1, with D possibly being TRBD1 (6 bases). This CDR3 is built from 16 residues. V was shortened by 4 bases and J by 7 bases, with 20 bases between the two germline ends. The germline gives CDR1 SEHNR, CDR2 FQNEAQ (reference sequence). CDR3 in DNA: TGTGCCAGCAGCTCCAAGACAGGCTTTGTATGGAATGAGCAGTTCTTC. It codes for CASSSKTGFVWNEQFF.

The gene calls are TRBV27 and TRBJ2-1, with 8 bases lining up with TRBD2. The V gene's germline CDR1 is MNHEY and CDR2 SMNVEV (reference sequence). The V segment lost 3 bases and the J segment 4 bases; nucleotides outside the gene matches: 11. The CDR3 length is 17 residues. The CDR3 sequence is CASSFIRLAQQYNEQFF. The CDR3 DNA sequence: TGTGCCAGCAGTTTTATCCGACTAGCGCAACAGTACAATGAGCAGTTCTTC.

CDR3 sequence: CASSFDTNTEAFF. Written as DNA, the CDR3 is TGTGCCAGCAGCTTCGACACGAACACTGAAGCTTTCTTT. The chain combines TRBV11-2 with TRBJ1-1; no reliable D call. V lost 3 bases, J lost 1 base, and 6 bases lay in between. The germline gives CDR1 SGHAT, CDR2 FQNNGV. This CDR3 comprises 13 residues.

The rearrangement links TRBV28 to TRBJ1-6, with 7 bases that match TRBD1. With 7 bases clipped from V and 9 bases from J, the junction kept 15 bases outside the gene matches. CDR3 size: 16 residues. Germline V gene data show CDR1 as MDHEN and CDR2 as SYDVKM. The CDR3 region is CASTWGVETGSSPLHF. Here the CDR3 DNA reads TGTGCCAGCACCTGGGGGGTTGAGACAGGGAGTTCACCCCTCCACTTT.

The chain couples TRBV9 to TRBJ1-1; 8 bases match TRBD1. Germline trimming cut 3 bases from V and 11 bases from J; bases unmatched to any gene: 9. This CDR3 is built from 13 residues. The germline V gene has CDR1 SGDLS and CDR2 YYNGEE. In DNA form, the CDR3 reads TGTGCCAGCAGCGCCGCCCAGGGGGCGGAGGCTTTCTTT. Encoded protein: CASSAAQGAEAFF.